This record covers a single TCR beta chain. There are a few counts of this clonotype. No quality values exist for individual bases; no much larger clone is one base distant. TCR cDNA was synthesized by 5'RACE template switching, which introduced a universal primer site and unique molecular identifiers. Priming for cDNA synthesis came from both the TCR alpha and TCR beta constant segments. Library amplification involved two PCR steps, and the second step added sample barcodes and sequencing adapters. Sequencing of libraries was done on Illumina HiSeq 2500 (2x100 bp) or NovaSeq (2x150 bp). For the original study's pipeline: Reads were demultiplexed and collapsed into UMI consensus sequences with MIGEC, and V(D)J alignment was performed with MiXCR. Using edgeR on replicate PBMC samples, clonotypes were called vaccine-responding if FDR was below 0.01 and the log2 fold change was above 5 up to day 15. Each bulk clonotype received a CD4 or CD8 identity based on whether the sequenced CD4 or CD8 repertoire contained that clonotype at higher abundance. Clonotypes enriched at least 10-fold in dextramer-positive over dextramer-negative fractions were defined as NS4B-specific, and CD4-biased clonotypes were excluded. Using fastp trimming at Q25 and MiXCR clonotype assembly, TCRdb reanalyzed the public sequencing data and kept in-frame beta chains. For every CDR3 protein sequence, its rows merge into one entry that carries the most common genes and DNA. TCRdb's processing, not the study's, gives the V and J calls here. Within this sample are around 88,000 distinct CDR3 sequences, with about an eighth of them counted one time only. The top ten clonotypes cover 20% to 25% of the sample.

The CDR3 starts with the cysteine, ends with the phenylalanine, and has 15 residues. The CDR3 DNA has 45 bases and is translated from base 1. CDR1 LNHDA and CDR2 SQIVND are derived from the germline V gene (reference sequence). Compared with germline, V lacks 7 bases and J lacks 4 bases; bases without a gene match: 7. This sample was included in a study of T cells after yellow fever vaccination (dated by TCRdb to between 2018 and 2021). A note on the overall study: The SMART-Seq v4 Ultra Low Input RNA kit was used to prepare libraries from fractions with low cell numbers. Bulk TCR alpha and beta repertoires were sequenced longitudinally to track T-cell clones before and after primary and booster YFV17D yellow fever vaccination. The cohort comprised two healthy male donors, one aged 18 to 29 and one aged 30 to 39 years. Bulk PBMC replicates and cell subsets were isolated from blood drawn at multiple timepoints before and after both primary and secondary immunization. The research as a whole found: Because abundant contaminating clonotypes from the bulk population could be contained in FACS-sorted repertoires, computational filtering was required. A small share of clonotypes was detected in both CD4 and CD8 compartments, with the overlap likely arising from convergent recombination. Because the study included only a couple of donors, the extent to which the findings can be generalized is limited. Most clones expanded after primary vaccination (around 96% of CD4 and 88% of CD8) were re-detected after the booster, suggesting that broad memory maintenance occurred. Compared with the primary T-cell response, the secondary T-cell response was faster but weaker, reaching its peak on day 5 rather than on day 15.

The label giving this sample's treatment or condition can be read as: live attenuated yellow fever vaccine strain. PBMCs were isolated from peripheral blood using a standard Ficoll-Paque protocol. Epitope-specific CD8 T cells were sorted with a dextramer loaded with the yellow fever NS4B epitope peptide, together with anti-CD3 and anti-CD8 staining. RNA was extracted with TriZol from bulk PBMCs, CD4 and CD8 fractions, and dextramer-positive and dextramer-negative fractions. This specimen was CD8+ T cells not binding an NS4B(214-222) dextramer, sorted from PBMCs, taken more than 20 days after the first yellow fever vaccination. In the paper's terms, the cell subset or site label means: NS4B epitope dextramer-negative CD8 T cells. This TCR was sampled from a man younger than 35 who received the YFV17D yellow fever vaccine. Rearrangement joined TRBV19 to TRBJ2-6, with 7 central nucleotides matching TRBD1. The bases are TGTGCCAGTACCGCGACAGGGTCCGGGGCCAACGTCCTGACTTTC. This translates into CASTATGSGANVLTF.